A single sample is the source of the 17 T cell receptor beta chains below, sequenced in a study of Tregs in tolerant kidney transplant recipients. The method was immunoSEQ multiplex PCR; TCRdb's version includes in-frame clones alone and lacks a portion of them. The table has tens of thousands of clones, approximately 89% seen once. This specimen consisted of Tregs from blood, obtained before the transplant. All receptors come from a human donor who received a combined kidney and bone marrow transplant.

The rearrangement links TRBV28 to TRBJ2-7, with 8 bases matching TRBD2. The CDR3 length is 13 residues. V was clipped by 6 bases and J by 4 bases; unmatched bases: 5. The germline V gene encodes CDR1 MDHEN and CDR2 SYDVKM. CDR3 amino acids: CASRREAPYEQYF. Here the CDR3 DNA reads TGTGCCAGCAGGCGGGAGGCTCCTTACGAGCAGTACTTC.

This chain links TRBV15 with TRBJ2-1; 9 positions agree with TRBD2. The V and J ends lost 1 base and 8 bases, in that order; junction bases with no gene match: 6. Germline V gene lookup returns CDR1 LNHNV and CDR2 YYDKDF (reference sequence). The CDR3 runs 15 residues. Here the CDR3 DNA reads TGTGCCACCAGCAGAGCTGGGGGACTAGCTGATGAGCAGTTCTTC. This encodes CATSRAGGLADEQFF.

The rearrangement uses TRBV5-6 and TRBJ2-2; 7 bases agree with TRBD1. The CDR3 contains 15 residues. J was trimmed by 5 bases and V by 3 bases; bases with no gene match: 7. Germline V lookup: CDR1 SGHDT, CDR2 YYEEEE. The CDR3 loop is CASSSRDSKTGELFF. The CDR3, as DNA: TGTGCCAGCAGCTCCCGGGACAGCAAAACCGGGGAGCTGTTTTTT.

The rearrangement links TRBV5-6 to TRBJ2-7; 10 nucleotides align to TRBD1. Germline V gene lookup returns CDR1 SGHDT and CDR2 YYEEEE. Unmatched junction bases numbered 9, after V lost 4 bases and J lost 2 bases. The CDR3 extends over 16 amino acids. This CDR3 is CASSNRDRGQAYEQYF. As DNA, the CDR3 is TGTGCCAGCAGCAACCGGGACAGGGGCCAAGCCTACGAGCAGTACTTC. The full variable domain, in which reference TRBV5-6 and TRBJ2-7 provide the parts outside the CDR3, is DAGVTQSPTHLIKTRGQQVTLRCSPKSGHDTVSWYQQALGQGPQFIFQYYEEEERQRGNFPDRFSGHQFPNYSSELNVNALLLGDSALYLCASSNRDRGQAYEQYFGPGTRLTVT.

This chain joins TRBV9 and TRBJ2-3; D is possibly TRBD2 (6 bases). This CDR3 is 15 amino acids long. The germline V gene encodes CDR1 SGDLS and CDR2 YYNGEE. Trimming removed 3 bases at V and 0 bases at J, with 11 bases between. This CDR3 is CASSAGTSSTDTQYF. CDR3 bases: TGTGCCAGCAGCGCCGGGACTTCTAGCACAGATACGCAGTATTTT.

V gene TRBV9 combines with J gene TRBJ1-2; a possible D gene is TRBD1 (5 bases). This CDR3 region has 14 residues. Between the trimmed V and J ends, which lost 0 bases and 3 bases, there was a span of 9 bases. In germline, CDR1 is SGDLS, CDR2 YYNGEE. CDR3 residues: CASSVDGADYGYTF. The CDR3 coding sequence is TGTGCCAGCAGCGTAGACGGGGCCGACTATGGCTACACCTTC.

This sequence joins TRBV29-1 and TRBJ2-3; 8 bases fit TRBD1. The germline V gene has CDR1 SQVTM and CDR2 ANQGSEA. The CDR3 has 14 residues. J was trimmed by 0 bases and V by 5 bases; bases with no gene match: 4. CDR3 DNA: TGCAGCGTTTCGCAGGGGGCAAGCACAGATACGCAGTATTTT. It translates to CSVSQGASTDTQYF.

The chain uses TRBV19 and TRBJ2-1; TRBD1 might be the D (6 bases). Deletions cut 6 bases from V and 0 bases from J, with 18 bases between. From germline, CDR1 is LNHDA and CDR2 SQIVND (reference sequence). CDR3 length equals 17 residues. The CDR3 sequence: CASRGGGHGSSYNEQFF. CDR3 nucleotides: TGTGCCAGTAGGGGTGGGGGACACGGAAGCTCCTACAATGAGCAGTTCTTC.

The chain carries TRBV7-8 and TRBJ1-1; 8 nucleotides line up with TRBD1. CDR1 is SGHVS and CDR2 is FQNEAQ in the germline V gene. The CDR3 sequence is 15 residues long. The V gene end was trimmed by 3 bases and the J gene end by 1 base; junction bases not matched to a gene: 4. The CDR3, as DNA: TGTGCCAGCAGCTTCCGGACAGGGAGGAACACTGAAGCTTTCTTT. Its translation: CASSFRTGRNTEAFF.

The chain joins TRBV28 to TRBJ2-3, with 7 bases that match TRBD2. The CDR3 contains 16 residues. Germline values: CDR1 MDHEN, CDR2 SYDVKM. J lost 5 bases, V lost 2 bases, and 10 bases had no gene match. CDR3 region: CASSLRPAGVEDTQYF. The CDR3 nucleotides read TGTGCCAGCAGTTTAAGGCCTGCGGGAGTGGAAGATACGCAGTATTTT.

Only one count was recorded for this clone. This chain uses TRBV7-2 with TRBJ2-7, with D possibly matching TRBD1 (6 bases). The V and J ends lost 1 base and 4 bases respectively, with 17 bases between them. CDR3 length equals 16 residues. The V gene's germline CDR1 is SGHTA and CDR2 FQGNSA. The CDR3 bases are TGTGCCAGCAGCTTAGGGTCTTCAGGGGTAGGTTACGAGCAGTACTTC. Protein product: CASSLGSSGVGYEQYF. The full variable domain, its missing parts supplied by reference TRBV7-2 and TRBJ2-7, is GAGVSQSPSNKVTEKGKDVELRCDPISGHTALYWYRQSLGQGLEFLIYFQGNSAPDKSGLPSDRFSAERTGGSVSTLTIQRTQQEDSAVYLCASSLGSSGVGYEQYFGPGTRLTVT.

J is TRBJ2-3 and V is TRBV25-1, with TRBD2 matching over 10 bases. The V and J ends lost 7 bases and 1 base, in that order; junction bases with no gene match: 2. Germline CDR1 reads MGHDK; CDR2 reads SYGVNS. CDR3 length: 14 amino acids. The CDR3 DNA is TGTGCCAGCACGAGCGGGAGGGGCACAGATACGCAGTATTTT. It codes for CASTSGRGTDTQYF. Full variable domain (remainder filled in from reference TRBV25-1 and TRBJ2-3): EADIYQTPRYLVIGTGKKITLECSQTMGHDKMYWYQQDPGMELHLIHYSYGVNSTEKGDLSSESTVSRIRTEHFPLTLESARPSHTSQYLCASTSGRGTDTQYFGPGTRLTVL.

This chain joins TRBV28 and TRBJ2-7; no firm D call. V was pared by 10 bases and J by 3 bases, with 13 bases between. Germline loops: CDR1 MDHEN, CDR2 SYDVKM. The CDR3 is 12 amino acids. The CDR3 DNA is TGTGCCACTCGGAATTCTTTCTACGAGCAGTACTTC. This gives the protein CATRNSFYEQYF.

The V call is TRBV7-2, the J call TRBJ1-5; no firm D call. Trimming stripped 3 bases from V and 2 bases from J, with 14 bases between. CDR3 size: 16 residues. From germline, CDR1 is SGHTA and CDR2 FQGNSA. In DNA form, the CDR3 reads TGTGCCAGCAGCTTGACTTCTGGCTTAGGCAATCAGCCCCAGCATTTT. Residues: CASSLTSGLGNQPQHF.

The V and J genes are TRBV7-2 and TRBJ2-2, with a possible D match to TRBD1 (6 bases). V was shortened by 1 base and J by 2 bases, with 11 bases between the two germline ends. This CDR3 contains 16 residues. Germline V gene lookup returns CDR1 SGHTA and CDR2 FQGNSA. The CDR3 sequence is CASSLGGRGNTGELFF. In DNA form, the CDR3 reads TGTGCCAGCAGCTTAGGCGGCAGGGGTAACACCGGGGAGCTGTTTTTT.

This chain uses TRBV28 with TRBJ1-1; D not resolved. CDR3 size: 13 residues. The V and J ends lost 4 bases and 0 bases respectively, with 6 bases between them. Germline lookup yields CDR1 MDHEN and CDR2 SYDVKM. The CDR3 sequence: CASSSSLNTEAFF. CDR3 nucleotide sequence: TGTGCCAGCAGTTCCTCCTTGAACACTGAAGCTTTCTTT. The complete variable domain, with remaining parts taken from reference TRBV28 and TRBJ1-1, reads DVKVTQSSRYLVKRTGEKVFLECVQDMDHENMFWYRQDPGLGLRLIYFSYDVKMKEKGDIPEGYSVSREKKERFSLILESASTNQTSMYLCASSSSLNTEAFFGQGTRLTVV.

The chain is built from TRBV10-2 and TRBJ1-1, with TRBD1 identical over 9 bases. Germline assignment: CDR1 WSHSY and CDR2 SAAADI. CDR3 length equals 16 residues. V was pared by 5 bases and J by 3 bases, with 10 bases of the junction left unmatched. This CDR3 is CASSWPGQGGDTEAFF. The CDR3 DNA is TGCGCCAGCAGTTGGCCGGGACAGGGAGGGGACACTGAAGCTTTCTTT.